The source of this T cell receptor (beta chain) is a study of Tregs in tolerant kidney transplant recipients. Study-wide results and limits: This study did not directly address biological reproducibility.

Comments on this clone: Its antigen is not identified.

Recipient PBMCs carried a CFSE label and met irradiated graft donor PBMCs for approximately 6 days before FACS sorting. TCRdb's table, derived via immunoSEQ multiplex PCR, lists solely in-frame clones and lacks some. The sample consists of over 15,000 clones, more than 50% of them appearing once. The germline CDR1 and CDR2 sequences are MDHEN and SYDVKM. Deletions cut 9 bases from V and 3 bases from J, with 8 bases between. The CDR3 has 11 residues. The receptor was isolated from a human patient who received a combined kidney and bone marrow transplant. The sample here was CD4+ T cells from blood cultured with allogeneic cells, taken before the transplant. This chain joins TRBV28 and TRBJ1-1, with D possibly TRBD1 on 6 matching bases. The CDR3 loop is CASGQYTEAFF. CDR3 nucleotide sequence: TGTGCCAGTGGACAGTACACTGAAGCTTTCTTT.